The source of this T cell receptor beta chain is a study of monozygotic twins with inflammatory bowel disease. Study-level findings and limits: Distinction of different T cell subtypes was not possible.

As for this clonotype: Its antigen remains unknown.

Eight cDNA synthesis reactions were run for every sample. TCRdb re-called the 5' RACE reads; one entry per CDR3 protein, DNA not given. This sample's clone table lists around 450,000 distinct CDR3 sequences. The authors drew approximately 2.5 ml of blood from each donor. The CDR3 contains 15 residues. From germline, CDR1 is SGHDT and CDR2 YYEEEE. Material for sequencing was blood. The receptor was isolated from a human donor with ulcerative colitis or Crohn's disease, or a healthy co-twin of an affected twin (not recorded which). The chain uses TRBV5-6 and TRBJ1-5. CDR3 sequence: CASATYGVNNQPQHF.